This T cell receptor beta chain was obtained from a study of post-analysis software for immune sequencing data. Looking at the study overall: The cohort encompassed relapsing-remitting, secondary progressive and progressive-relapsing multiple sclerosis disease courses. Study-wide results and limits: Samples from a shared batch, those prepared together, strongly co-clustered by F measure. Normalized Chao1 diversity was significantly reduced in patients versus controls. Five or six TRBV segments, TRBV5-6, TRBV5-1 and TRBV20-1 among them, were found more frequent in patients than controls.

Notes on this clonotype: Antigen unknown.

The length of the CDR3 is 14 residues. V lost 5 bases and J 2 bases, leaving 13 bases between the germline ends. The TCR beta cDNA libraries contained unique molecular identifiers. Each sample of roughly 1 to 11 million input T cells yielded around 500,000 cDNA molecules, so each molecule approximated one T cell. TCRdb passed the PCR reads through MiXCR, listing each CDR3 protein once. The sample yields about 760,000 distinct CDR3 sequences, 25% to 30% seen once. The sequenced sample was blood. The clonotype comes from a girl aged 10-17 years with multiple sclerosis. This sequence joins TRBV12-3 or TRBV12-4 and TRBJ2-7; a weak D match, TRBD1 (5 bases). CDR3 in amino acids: CASSLRAGTYEQYF. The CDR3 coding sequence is TGTGCCAGCAGTCTCAGGGCAGGGACCTACGAGCAGTACTTC.